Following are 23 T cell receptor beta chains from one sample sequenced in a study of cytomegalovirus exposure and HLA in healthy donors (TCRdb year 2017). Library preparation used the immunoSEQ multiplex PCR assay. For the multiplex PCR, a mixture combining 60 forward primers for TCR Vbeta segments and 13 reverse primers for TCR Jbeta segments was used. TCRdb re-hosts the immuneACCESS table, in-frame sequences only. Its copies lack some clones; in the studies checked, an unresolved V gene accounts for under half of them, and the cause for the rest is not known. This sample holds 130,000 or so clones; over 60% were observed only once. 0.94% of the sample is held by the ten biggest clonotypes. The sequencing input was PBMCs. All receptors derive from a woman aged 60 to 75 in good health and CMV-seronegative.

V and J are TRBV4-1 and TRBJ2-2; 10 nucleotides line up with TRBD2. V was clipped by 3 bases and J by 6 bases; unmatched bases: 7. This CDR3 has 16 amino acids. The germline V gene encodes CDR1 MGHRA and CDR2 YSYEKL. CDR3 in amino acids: CASSHPTSGNSGELFF. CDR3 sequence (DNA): TGCGCCAGCAGCCACCCCACTAGCGGGAATTCCGGGGAGCTGTTTTTT.

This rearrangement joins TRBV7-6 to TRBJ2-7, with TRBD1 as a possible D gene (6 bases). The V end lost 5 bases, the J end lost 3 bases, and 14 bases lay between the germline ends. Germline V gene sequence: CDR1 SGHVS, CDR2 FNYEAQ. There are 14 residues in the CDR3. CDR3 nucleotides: TGTGCCAGCAGCAGAAACAGGGAGAGCTACGAGCAGTACTTC. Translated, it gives CASSRNRESYEQYF.

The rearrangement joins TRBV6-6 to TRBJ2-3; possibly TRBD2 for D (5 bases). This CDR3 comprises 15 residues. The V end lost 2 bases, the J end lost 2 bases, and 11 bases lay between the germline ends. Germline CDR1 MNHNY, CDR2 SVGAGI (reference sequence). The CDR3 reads CASSYLASNTDTQYF. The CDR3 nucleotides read TGTGCCAGCAGTTACCTGGCTAGCAACACAGATACGCAGTATTTT.

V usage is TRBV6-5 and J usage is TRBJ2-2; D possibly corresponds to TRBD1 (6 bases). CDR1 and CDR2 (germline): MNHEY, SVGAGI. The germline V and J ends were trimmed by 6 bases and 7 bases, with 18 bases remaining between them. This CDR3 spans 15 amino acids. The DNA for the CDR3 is TGTGCCAGCAGGACTGGAGCAGGGGTTGGCGGGGAGCTGTTTTTT. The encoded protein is CASRTGAGVGGELFF.

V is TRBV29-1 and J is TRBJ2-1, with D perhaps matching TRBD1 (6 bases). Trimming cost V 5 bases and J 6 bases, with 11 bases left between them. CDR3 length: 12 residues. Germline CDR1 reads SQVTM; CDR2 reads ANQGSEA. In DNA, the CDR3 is TGCAGCGTTTGGGGGCAGCTCAATGAGCAGTTCTTC. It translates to CSVWGQLNEQFF.

The CDR3 protein is CASSWDRPSGANVLTF. DNA of the CDR3: TGTGCCAGCAGCTGGGACAGGCCTAGCGGGGCCAACGTCCTGACTTTC. The V call is TRBV7-6, the J call TRBJ2-6, with 8 bases matching TRBD1. There are 16 residues in the CDR3. Germline lookup yields CDR1 SGHVS and CDR2 FNYEAQ. J gave up 4 bases and V 4 bases, and 6 bases lay outside the gene matches. Filled out from reference TRBV7-6 and TRBJ2-6, the complete variable domain reads GAGVSQSPRYKVTKRGQDVALRCDPISGHVSLYWYRQALGQGPEFLTYFNYEAQQDKSGLPNDRFSAERPEGSISTLTIQRTEQRDSAMYRCASSWDRPSGANVLTFGAGSRLTVL.

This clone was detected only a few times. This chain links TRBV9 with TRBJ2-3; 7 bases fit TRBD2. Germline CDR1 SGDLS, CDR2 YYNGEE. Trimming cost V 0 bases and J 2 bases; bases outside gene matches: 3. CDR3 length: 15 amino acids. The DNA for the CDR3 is TGTGCCAGCAGCGTAGTGGCGGGGGACACAGATACGCAGTATTTT. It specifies CASSVVAGDTDTQYF.

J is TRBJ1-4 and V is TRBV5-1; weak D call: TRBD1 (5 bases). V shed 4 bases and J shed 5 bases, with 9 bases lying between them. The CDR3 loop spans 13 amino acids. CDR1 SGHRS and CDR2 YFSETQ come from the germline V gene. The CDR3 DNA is TGCGCCAGCAGCACGGACAAGAATGAAAAACTGTTTTTT. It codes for CASSTDKNEKLFF.

CDR3 nucleotides: TGCGCCAGCAGCCCCCGGGAATTTGGTGAGCAGTTCTTC. Translation gives CASSPREFGEQFF. This sequence joins TRBV10-1 and TRBJ2-1; perhaps TRBD2 as D (5 bases). The germline V gene encodes CDR1 WNHNN and CDR2 SYGVQD (reference sequence). V shed 6 bases and J shed 9 bases, with 15 bases lying between them. This CDR3 is 13 amino acids long.

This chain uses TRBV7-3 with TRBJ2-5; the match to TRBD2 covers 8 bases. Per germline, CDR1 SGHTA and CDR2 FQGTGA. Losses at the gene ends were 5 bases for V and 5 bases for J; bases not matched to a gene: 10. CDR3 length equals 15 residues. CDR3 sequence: CASSPTGLESETQYF. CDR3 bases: TGTGCCAGCAGCCCTACGGGACTAGAGTCGGAGACCCAGTACTTC.

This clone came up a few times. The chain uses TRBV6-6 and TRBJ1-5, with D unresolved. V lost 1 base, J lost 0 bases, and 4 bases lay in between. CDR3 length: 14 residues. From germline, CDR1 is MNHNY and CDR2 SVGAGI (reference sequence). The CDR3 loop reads CASSYYGSNQPQHF. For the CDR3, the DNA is TGTGCCAGCAGTTACTACGGTAGCAATCAGCCCCAGCATTTT.

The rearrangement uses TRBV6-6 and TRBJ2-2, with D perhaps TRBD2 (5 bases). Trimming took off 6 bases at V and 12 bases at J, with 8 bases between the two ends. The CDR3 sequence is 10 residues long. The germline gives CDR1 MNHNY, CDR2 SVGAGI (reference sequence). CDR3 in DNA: TGTGCCAGCAGCACGACTAAGCTGTTTTTT. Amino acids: CASSTTKLFF.

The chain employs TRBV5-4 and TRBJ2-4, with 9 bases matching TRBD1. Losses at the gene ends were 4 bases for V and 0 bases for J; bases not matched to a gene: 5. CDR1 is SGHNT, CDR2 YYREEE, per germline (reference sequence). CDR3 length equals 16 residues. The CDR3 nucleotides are TGTGCCAGCAGCATAAGGACAGGGGAAGCCAAAAACATTCAGTACTTC. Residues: CASSIRTGEAKNIQYF.

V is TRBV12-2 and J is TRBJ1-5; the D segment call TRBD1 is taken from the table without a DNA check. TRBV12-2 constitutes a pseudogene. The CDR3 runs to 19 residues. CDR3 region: CASRAFDIRGAFVNQPQHF. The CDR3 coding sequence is TGTGCAAGTCGCGCGTTCGACATCAGGGGGGCCTTTGTCAATCAGCCCCAGCATTTT.

In DNA form, the CDR3 reads TGCGCCAGCAGCTTGGTGACAGGCAGGAACTATGGCTACACCTTC. It yields the protein CASSLVTGRNYGYTF. The rearrangement uses TRBV5-1 and TRBJ1-2; tentatively, D is TRBD1 (6 bases). In germline, CDR1 is SGHRS, CDR2 YFSETQ. This CDR3 contains 15 residues. The ends were cut back, 0 bases at V and 2 bases at J, with 11 bases in the middle.

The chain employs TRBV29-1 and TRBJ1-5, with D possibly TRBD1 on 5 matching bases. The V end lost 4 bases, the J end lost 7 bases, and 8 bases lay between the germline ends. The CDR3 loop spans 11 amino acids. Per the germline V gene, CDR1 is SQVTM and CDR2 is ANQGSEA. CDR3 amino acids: CSVGWGQPQHF. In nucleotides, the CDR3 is TGCAGCGTTGGGTGGGGCCAGCCCCAGCATTTT.

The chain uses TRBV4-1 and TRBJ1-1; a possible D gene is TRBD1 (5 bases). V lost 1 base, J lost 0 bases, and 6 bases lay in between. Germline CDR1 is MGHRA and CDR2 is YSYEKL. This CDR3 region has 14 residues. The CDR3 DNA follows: TGCGCCAGCAGCCAAGGACAGATGAACACTGAAGCTTTCTTT. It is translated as CASSQGQMNTEAFF.

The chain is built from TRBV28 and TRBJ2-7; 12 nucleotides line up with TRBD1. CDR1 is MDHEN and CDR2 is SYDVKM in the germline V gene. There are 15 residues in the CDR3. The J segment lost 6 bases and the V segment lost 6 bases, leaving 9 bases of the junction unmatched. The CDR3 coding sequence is TGTGCCAGCAGACCCTCCGGGACAGGGGGCGTCGAGCAGTACTTC. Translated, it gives CASRPSGTGGVEQYF.

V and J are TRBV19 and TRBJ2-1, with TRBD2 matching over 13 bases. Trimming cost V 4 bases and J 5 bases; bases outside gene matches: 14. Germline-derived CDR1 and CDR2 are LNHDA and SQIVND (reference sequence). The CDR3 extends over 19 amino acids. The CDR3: CASSRTSGGSFVGDNEQFF. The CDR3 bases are TGTGCCAGTAGTAGGACTAGCGGGGGTTCGTTCGTAGGGGACAATGAGCAGTTCTTC.

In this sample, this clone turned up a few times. CDR3 coding DNA: TGTGCCAGCAGTTTAAATAAAGGGACTGGTTACAATGAGCAGTTCTTC. Translating gives CASSLNKGTGYNEQFF. The chain has TRBV28 and TRBJ2-1, with a possible D match to TRBD2 (6 bases). CDR3 size: 16 residues. V gave up 2 bases and J gave up 4 bases, with 15 bases separating them. Germline V gene data show CDR1 as MDHEN and CDR2 as SYDVKM.

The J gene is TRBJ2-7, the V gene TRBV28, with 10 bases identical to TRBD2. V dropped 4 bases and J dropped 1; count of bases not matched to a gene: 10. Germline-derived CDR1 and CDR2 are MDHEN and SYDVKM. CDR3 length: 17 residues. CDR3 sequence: CASSSPRIAGGSYEQYF. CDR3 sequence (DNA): TGTGCCAGCAGTTCACCCCGGATAGCGGGGGGTTCCTACGAGCAGTACTTC.

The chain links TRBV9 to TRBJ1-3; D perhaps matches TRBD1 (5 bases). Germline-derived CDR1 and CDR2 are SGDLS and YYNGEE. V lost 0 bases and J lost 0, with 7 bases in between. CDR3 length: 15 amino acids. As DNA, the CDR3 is TGTGCCAGCAGCGTAGGTGGGGCCTCTGGAAACACCATATATTTT. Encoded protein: CASSVGGASGNTIYF.

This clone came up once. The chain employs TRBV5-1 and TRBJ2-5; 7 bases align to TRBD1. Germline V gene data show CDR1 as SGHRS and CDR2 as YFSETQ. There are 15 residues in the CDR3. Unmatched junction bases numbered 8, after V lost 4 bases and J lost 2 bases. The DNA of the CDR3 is TGCGCCAGCAGCGCGAGGGGACAGCCGCAAGAGACCCAGTACTTC. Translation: CASSARGQPQETQYF.